A selection of T cell receptor beta chains follows, all from one sample in a study of T cell responses to AZD1222 COVID-19 vaccine. The data were produced by immunoSEQ multiplex PCR, yet TCRdb's version contains in-frame clones alone and is incomplete. The table has approximately 180,000 clones, around 94% seen once. The starting material was peripheral blood, obtained 28 days after the second dose of the MenACWY control vaccine. These receptors all come from an adult who received the MenACWY meningococcal vaccine as a control. The CDR3 runs from the conserved cysteine through the conserved F or W. The D gene is left open where the match is weak. Some rows mark clone size as missing; the rest say once, few, many or name a class of expanded clone.

J gene: TRBJ2-1; D gene: NA; clone size: NA; V gene: TRBV20-1; CDR3 protein: CSAQEDEQFF; CDR3 DNA: TGCAGTGCGCAGGAGGATGAGCAGTTCTTC
J gene: TRBJ1-1; D gene: NA; clone size: NA; V gene: TRBV30; CDR3 protein: CAGEGVGVTEAFF; CDR3 DNA: TGTGCCGGCGAAGGGGTGGGAGTCACTGAAGCTTTCTTT
J gene: TRBJ1-2; D gene: NA; clone size: NA; V gene: TRBV29-1; CDR3 protein: CSVEGPGNYGYTF; CDR3 DNA: TGCAGCGTTGAAGGCCCGGGAAACTATGGCTACACCTTC
J gene: TRBJ1-6; D gene: NA; clone size: NA; V gene: TRBV6-5; CDR3 protein: CASSSGDNSPLHF; CDR3 DNA: TGTGCCAGCAGTTCAGGGGATAATTCACCCCTCCACTTT
J gene: TRBJ2-5; D gene: TRBD1; clone size: NA; V gene: TRBV7-3; CDR3 protein: CASSPSRTGRRETQYF; CDR3 DNA: TGTGCCAGCAGCCCTTCCAGGACAGGACGGAGGGAGACCCAGTACTTC
J gene: TRBJ1-4; D gene: NA; clone size: NA; V gene: TRBV3-1/TRBV3-2; CDR3 protein: CASSSLIGEGEKLFF; CDR3 DNA: TGTGCCAGCAGCAGTCTTATTGGGGAAGGCGAAAAACTGTTTTTT
J gene: TRBJ2-1; D gene: NA; clone size: once; V gene: TRBV20-1; CDR3 protein: CSASSGGAYNEQFF; CDR3 DNA: TGCAGTGCTAGTTCGGGCGGGGCTTACAATGAGCAGTTCTTC
J gene: TRBJ1-1; D gene: NA; clone size: NA; V gene: TRBV5-4; CDR3 protein: CASSPRPGVGTEAFF; CDR3 DNA: TGTGCCAGCAGCCCTAGACCAGGGGTGGGCACTGAAGCTTTCTTT
J gene: TRBJ2-7; D gene: TRBD1; clone size: NA; V gene: TRBV6-5; CDR3 protein: CASSYTGAYEQYF; CDR3 DNA: TGTGCCAGCAGTTACACAGGGGCCTACGAGCAGTACTTC
J gene: TRBJ1-1; D gene: TRBD1; clone size: NA; V gene: TRBV7-3; CDR3 protein: CASSPNRDRGLTEAFF; CDR3 DNA: TGTGCCAGCAGCCCAAACCGGGACAGGGGGCTCACTGAAGCTTTCTTT
J gene: TRBJ1-2; D gene: NA; clone size: NA; V gene: TRBV12-5; CDR3 protein: CASGLPRNHGYTF; CDR3 DNA: TGTGCTAGTGGTTTACCCAGGAATCATGGCTACACCTTC
J gene: TRBJ2-1; D gene: NA; clone size: once; V gene: TRBV6-6; CDR3 protein: CASRGAGPQFF; CDR3 DNA: TGTGCCAGCAGGGGGGCCGGGCCCCAGTTCTTC
J gene: TRBJ1-5; D gene: NA; clone size: NA; V gene: TRBV7-9; CDR3 protein: CASSLDGPQHF; CDR3 DNA: TGTGCCAGCAGCTTAGACGGGCCCCAGCATTTT
J gene: TRBJ2-7; D gene: NA; clone size: once; V gene: TRBV11-2; CDR3 protein: CASSLGREYEQYF; CDR3 DNA: TGTGCCAGCAGCTTAGGTCGGGAATACGAGCAGTACTTC
J gene: TRBJ2-7; D gene: NA; clone size: NA; V gene: TRBV9; CDR3 protein: CASSRSGNTYEQYF; CDR3 DNA: TGTGCCAGCAGCAGATCCGGGAATACCTACGAGCAGTACTTC
J gene: TRBJ1-2; D gene: NA; clone size: NA; V gene: TRBV9; CDR3 protein: CASSVGTGWLFGYTF; CDR3 DNA: TGTGCCAGCAGCGTAGGTACGGGGTGGTTGTTCGGCTACACCTTC
J gene: TRBJ1-4; D gene: NA; clone size: NA; V gene: TRBV7-9; CDR3 protein: CASSWSGSHNEKLFF; CDR3 DNA: TGTGCCAGCAGCTGGAGCGGCAGCCATAATGAAAAACTGTTTTTT
J gene: TRBJ1-3; D gene: NA; clone size: NA; V gene: TRBV19; CDR3 protein: CASSSPGQGGPGNTIYF; CDR3 DNA: TGTGCCAGTAGTTCTCCAGGGCAGGGAGGGCCTGGAAACACCATATATTTT
J gene: TRBJ2-3; D gene: NA; clone size: NA; V gene: TRBV7-9; CDR3 protein: CASTPLTLREYF; CDR3 DNA: TGTGCCAGCACCCCACTGACCCTCAGGGAGTATTTT
J gene: TRBJ1-1; D gene: TRBD1; clone size: NA; V gene: TRBV6-5; CDR3 protein: CASSLQGRGTEAFF; CDR3 DNA: TGTGCCAGCAGCTTACAGGGGCGAGGAACTGAAGCTTTCTTT
J gene: TRBJ2-3; D gene: NA; clone size: NA; V gene: TRBV5-1; CDR3 protein: CASSLDGTPSTDTQYF; CDR3 DNA: TGCGCCAGCAGCTTGGATGGCACCCCTAGCACAGATACGCAGTATTTT
J gene: TRBJ1-1; D gene: NA; clone size: once; V gene: TRBV9; CDR3 protein: CASSVTAGGSEAFF; CDR3 DNA: TGTGCCAGCAGCGTAACGGCCGGGGGTTCTGAAGCTTTCTTT
J gene: TRBJ2-7; D gene: NA; clone size: NA; V gene: TRBV27; CDR3 protein: CASSLSFQGAYEQYF; CDR3 DNA: TGTGCCAGCAGTTTATCGTTTCAGGGTGCCTACGAGCAGTACTTC
J gene: TRBJ1-1; D gene: TRBD1; clone size: NA; V gene: TRBV6-5; CDR3 protein: CASSYGTGVPEAFF; CDR3 DNA: TGTGCCAGCAGTTACGGGACAGGGGTCCCTGAAGCTTTCTTT
J gene: TRBJ1-6; D gene: NA; clone size: NA; V gene: TRBV11-2; CDR3 protein: CASSLGGSYNSPLHF; CDR3 DNA: TGTGCCAGCAGCTTAGGGGGTTCCTATAATTCACCCCTCCACTTT
J gene: TRBJ2-2; D gene: NA; clone size: NA; V gene: TRBV28; CDR3 protein: CASNPLMGTGELFF; CDR3 DNA: TGTGCCAGCAACCCCCTCATGGGCACCGGGGAGCTGTTTTTT
J gene: TRBJ1-1; D gene: NA; clone size: NA; V gene: TRBV4-1; CDR3 protein: CASSQEERQLNTEAFF; CDR3 DNA: TGCGCCAGCAGCCAAGAGGAGCGGCAGTTGAACACTGAAGCTTTCTTT
J gene: TRBJ2-6; D gene: NA; clone size: NA; V gene: TRBV7-2; CDR3 protein: CASSSKKTSGANVLTF; CDR3 DNA: TGTGCCAGCAGCTCTAAGAAGACCTCTGGGGCCAACGTCCTGACTTTC
J gene: TRBJ2-1; D gene: TRBD2; clone size: NA; V gene: TRBV7-2; CDR3 protein: CASSLTSGRGGRNEQFF; CDR3 DNA: TGTGCCAGCAGTTTAACTAGCGGGAGGGGGGGAAGAAATGAGCAGTTCTTC
J gene: TRBJ2-2; D gene: NA; clone size: NA; V gene: TRBV11-2; CDR3 protein: CASSLGAGTVVGELFF; CDR3 DNA: TGTGCCAGCAGCTTAGGTGCAGGGACGGTGGTCGGGGAGCTGTTTTTT
J gene: TRBJ2-7; D gene: NA; clone size: NA; V gene: TRBV28; CDR3 protein: CASSPHRGGFYEQYF; CDR3 DNA: TGTGCCAGCAGTCCGCACAGGGGGGGGTTTTACGAGCAGTACTTC
J gene: TRBJ1-3; D gene: TRBD1; clone size: NA; V gene: TRBV3-1/TRBV3-2; CDR3 protein: CASSLGGTGGNTIYF; CDR3 DNA: TGTGCCAGCAGCCTCGGAGGGACAGGGGGAAACACCATATATTTT
J gene: TRBJ1-4; D gene: NA; clone size: NA; V gene: TRBV6-5; CDR3 protein: CASSYQGGTEKLFF; CDR3 DNA: TGTGCCAGCAGTTACCAAGGGGGAACTGAAAAACTGTTTTTT
J gene: TRBJ1-4; D gene: NA; clone size: once; V gene: TRBV5-5; CDR3 protein: CASTFQGEKLFF; CDR3 DNA: TGTGCCAGCACCTTCCAAGGGGAAAAACTGTTTTTT
J gene: TRBJ2-5; D gene: TRBD1; clone size: NA; V gene: TRBV14; CDR3 protein: CASSETGVPQETQYF; CDR3 DNA: TGTGCCAGCAGCGAGACAGGGGTCCCCCAAGAGACCCAGTACTTC
J gene: TRBJ2-1; D gene: TRBD1; clone size: NA; V gene: TRBV7-6; CDR3 protein: CASSLVGGQGADEQFF; CDR3 DNA: TGTGCCAGCAGCTTAGTAGGAGGACAGGGGGCCGATGAGCAGTTCTTC
J gene: TRBJ2-5; D gene: TRBD2; clone size: NA; V gene: TRBV11-2; CDR3 protein: CASSERLAGEETQYF; CDR3 DNA: TGTGCCAGCAGCGAAAGACTAGCGGGAGAGGAGACCCAGTACTTC
J gene: TRBJ2-7; D gene: TRBD1; clone size: NA; V gene: TRBV5-1; CDR3 protein: CASSPLDRALQGEQYF; CDR3 DNA: TGCGCCAGCAGCCCGTTGGACAGGGCCCTCCAGGGCGAGCAGTACTTC
J gene: TRBJ1-4; D gene: NA; clone size: NA; V gene: TRBV19; CDR3 protein: CASSIVGRSTNEKLFF; CDR3 DNA: TGTGCCAGTAGTATAGTCGGTAGATCAACTAATGAAAAACTGTTTTTT
J gene: TRBJ2-7; D gene: TRBD1; clone size: once; V gene: TRBV7-7; CDR3 protein: CASSPDRVHEQYF; CDR3 DNA: TGTGCCAGCAGCCCGGACAGGGTCCACGAGCAGTACTTC
J gene: TRBJ1-1; D gene: NA; clone size: NA; V gene: TRBV24-1; CDR3 protein: CATSDPWGTEAFF; CDR3 DNA: TGTGCCACCAGTGATCCGTGGGGCACTGAAGCTTTCTTT
J gene: TRBJ2-7; D gene: NA; clone size: NA; V gene: TRBV7-2; CDR3 protein: CASSLVGDPYEQYF; CDR3 DNA: TGTGCCAGCAGCTTAGTGGGGGACCCCTACGAGCAGTACTTC
J gene: TRBJ1-2; D gene: NA; clone size: NA; V gene: TRBV6-5; CDR3 protein: CASSYLGVASAGYTF; CDR3 DNA: TGTGCCAGCAGTTACCTAGGAGTGGCGTCGGCTGGCTACACCTTC
J gene: TRBJ2-7; D gene: TRBD1; clone size: NA; V gene: TRBV19; CDR3 protein: CASSILDRGHDEQYF; CDR3 DNA: TGTGCCAGTAGTATCCTGGACAGGGGGCACGACGAGCAGTACTTC
J gene: TRBJ2-2; D gene: TRBD2; clone size: NA; V gene: TRBV11-3; CDR3 protein: CASSRGPTSGTGELFF; CDR3 DNA: TGTGCCAGCAGCCGGGGGCCGACTAGCGGCACCGGGGAGCTGTTTTTT
J gene: TRBJ1-2; D gene: NA; clone size: NA; V gene: TRBV5-6; CDR3 protein: CASSFLLVDYTF; CDR3 DNA: TGTGCCAGCAGCTTCCTTCTGGTCGACTACACCTTC
J gene: TRBJ2-7; D gene: NA; clone size: NA; V gene: TRBV27; CDR3 protein: CASRQGSYEQYF; CDR3 DNA: TGTGCCAGCAGACAGGGTTCCTACGAGCAGTACTTC
J gene: TRBJ2-5; D gene: NA; clone size: NA; V gene: TRBV19; CDR3 protein: CASNYPGNQETQYF; CDR3 DNA: TGTGCCAGTAATTATCCGGGGAACCAAGAGACCCAGTACTTC
J gene: TRBJ2-7; D gene: TRBD1; clone size: NA; V gene: TRBV10-3; CDR3 protein: CAIRGTGGYEQYF; CDR3 DNA: TGTGCCATTAGGGGGACAGGGGGCTACGAGCAGTACTTC
J gene: TRBJ2-5; D gene: NA; clone size: NA; V gene: TRBV14; CDR3 protein: CASSQGGETQYF; CDR3 DNA: TGTGCCAGCAGCCAGGGCGGGGAGACCCAGTACTTC
J gene: TRBJ1-2; D gene: TRBD1; clone size: NA; V gene: TRBV14; CDR3 protein: CASSPGTGAYGYTF; CDR3 DNA: TGTGCCAGCAGCCCCGGGACAGGGGCTTATGGCTACACCTTC
J gene: TRBJ2-3; D gene: NA; clone size: NA; V gene: TRBV24-1; CDR3 protein: CATSVGSTDTQYF; CDR3 DNA: TGTGCCACCAGTGTGGGTTCCACAGATACGCAGTATTTT
J gene: TRBJ1-1; D gene: NA; clone size: NA; V gene: TRBV7-9; CDR3 protein: CASSFLGDTEAFF; CDR3 DNA: TGTGCCAGCAGCTTTCTTGGGGACACTGAAGCTTTCTTT
J gene: TRBJ2-2; D gene: TRBD1; clone size: NA; V gene: TRBV2; CDR3 protein: CASKDRGLNGELFF; CDR3 DNA: TGTGCCAGCAAAGACAGGGGGCTAAACGGGGAGCTGTTTTTT
J gene: TRBJ2-5; D gene: TRBD2; clone size: NA; V gene: TRBV19; CDR3 protein: CASTIQGLAGETQYF; CDR3 DNA: TGTGCCAGTACCATCCAGGGACTAGCGGGTGAGACCCAGTACTTC
J gene: TRBJ1-2; D gene: NA; clone size: NA; V gene: TRBV28; CDR3 protein: CASSDYYRDNYGYTF; CDR3 DNA: TGTGCCAGCAGTGACTATTACAGGGATAACTATGGCTACACCTTC
J gene: TRBJ2-2; D gene: NA; clone size: NA; V gene: TRBV6-2/TRBV6-3; CDR3 protein: CASSPGLPGELFF; CDR3 DNA: TGTGCCAGCAGCCCGGGACTTCCCGGGGAGCTGTTTTTT
J gene: TRBJ1-4; D gene: TRBD1; clone size: once; V gene: TRBV5-1; CDR3 protein: CASSLLGTENEKLFF; CDR3 DNA: TGCGCCAGCAGCCTGCTGGGGACAGAGAATGAAAAACTGTTTTTT
J gene: TRBJ2-5; D gene: NA; clone size: NA; V gene: TRBV28; CDR3 protein: CASSFGGYQETQYF; CDR3 DNA: TGTGCCAGCAGTTTCGGCGGATACCAAGAGACCCAGTACTTC